This T cell receptor beta chain was observed in a study of T cell responses to AZD1222 COVID-19 vaccine. Study observations and caveats: CD4 TCRs associated with vaccination spanned spike, dominating at 160-218 and 743-854.

In regard to this clone: Its target is unknown.

J lost 4 bases, V lost 6 bases, and 10 bases had no gene match. CDR1 and CDR2 from the germline V gene are MNHEY and SVGEGT. This CDR3 comprises 15 residues. The assay was immunoSEQ multiplex PCR, and TCRdb's table has in-frame clones only and misses some. The top ten clones hold approximately 3% of a sample with roughly 180,000 clones, about nine tenths of them seen once. Sequenced here: peripheral blood, sampled on day 0 of AZD1222 vaccination. The chain is built from TRBV6-2 or TRBV6-3 and TRBJ1-2, with 8 bases that match TRBD1. The clonotype was recovered from an adult in good health. The CDR3 region has the DNA TGTGCCAGCAGCCTAGGGACAGGAGCTCTCTATGGCTACACCTTC. This encodes CASSLGTGALYGYTF.